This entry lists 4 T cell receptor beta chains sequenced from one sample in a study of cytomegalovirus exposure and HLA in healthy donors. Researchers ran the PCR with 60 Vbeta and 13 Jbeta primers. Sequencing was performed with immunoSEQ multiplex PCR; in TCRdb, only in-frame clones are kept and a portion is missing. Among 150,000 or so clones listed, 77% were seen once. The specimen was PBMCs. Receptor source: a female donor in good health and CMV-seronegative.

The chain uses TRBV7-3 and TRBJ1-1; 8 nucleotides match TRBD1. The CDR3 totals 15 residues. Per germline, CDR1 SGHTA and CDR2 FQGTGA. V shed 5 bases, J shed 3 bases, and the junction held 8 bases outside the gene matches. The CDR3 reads CASSPNTGGDTEAFF. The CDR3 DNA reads TGTGCCAGCAGCCCAAATACAGGGGGGGACACTGAAGCTTTCTTT.

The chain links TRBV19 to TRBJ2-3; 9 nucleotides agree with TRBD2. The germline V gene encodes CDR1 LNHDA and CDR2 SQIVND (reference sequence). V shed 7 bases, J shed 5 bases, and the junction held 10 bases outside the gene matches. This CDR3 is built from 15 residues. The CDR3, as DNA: TGTGCCAGTACCCAAGGGCGGGGGGGCCGAGATACGCAGTATTTT. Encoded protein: CASTQGRGGRDTQYF.

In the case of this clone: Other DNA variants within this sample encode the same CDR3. The CDR3 protein is CASSIDSEETQYF. CDR3 DNA sequence: TGTGCCAGTAGTATAGATTCGGAGGAGACCCAGTACTTC. The chain couples TRBV19 to TRBJ2-5; D is unresolved. The CDR3 extends over 13 amino acids. Germline lookup yields CDR1 LNHDA and CDR2 SQIVND (reference sequence). Between the trimmed V and J ends, which lost 0 bases and 5 bases, there was a span of 7 bases.

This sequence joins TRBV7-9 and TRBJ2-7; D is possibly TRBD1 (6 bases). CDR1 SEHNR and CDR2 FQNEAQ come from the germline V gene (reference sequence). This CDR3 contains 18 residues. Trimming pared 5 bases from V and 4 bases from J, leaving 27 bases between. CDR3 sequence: CASSGTPFQGPKSYEQYF. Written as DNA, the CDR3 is TGTGCCAGCAGCGGCACTCCATTCCAGGGGCCAAAAAGTTACGAGCAGTACTTC.